The entry that follows covers one TCR beta chain sequence. The data stem from a study of T cell changes during pregnancy in multiple sclerosis. This CDR3 has 12 amino acids. The V end lost 4 bases, the J end lost 8 bases, and 9 bases lay between the germline ends. Germline assignment: CDR1 MNHEY and CDR2 SMNVEV (reference sequence). TCRdb's table, derived via immunoSEQ multiplex PCR, lists solely in-frame clones and lacks some. Among about 60,000 clones, around 96% were seen once, and the ten largest hold under 2.5%. Source: CD8+ T cells from peripheral blood mononuclear cells, taken after pregnancy. This chain links TRBV27 with TRBJ2-1; perhaps TRBD2 as D (6 bases). The sequence derives from a female donor with multiple sclerosis, enrolled in a pregnancy study. CDR3: CASSSTSYEQFF. The DNA of the CDR3 is TGTGCCAGCAGTTCGACTAGTTATGAGCAGTTCTTC.